Below are 9 T cell receptor beta chains sequenced from a single sample in a study of cytomegalovirus exposure and HLA in healthy donors. Sequencing used immunoSEQ multiplex PCR; TCRdb keeps in-frame clones, though not all of them. The data show about 130,000 clones, with around 96% seen just once and approximately 1.5% held by the top ten. Sequencing was carried out using PBMCs. Receptor source: a man aged 18 to 30 in good health and CMV-seronegative.

This clone is a singleton in its sample. V usage is TRBV5-6 and J usage is TRBJ2-2; TRBD2 matches 8 bases. The J segment lost 3 bases and the V segment lost 0 bases, leaving 1 base of the junction unmatched. Germline V gene lookup returns CDR1 SGHDT and CDR2 YYEEEE. This CDR3 spans 15 amino acids. The CDR3 spells CASSLDGGDTGELFF. Written as DNA, the CDR3 is TGTGCCAGCAGCTTGGACGGGGGGGACACCGGGGAGCTGTTTTTT. The variable domain in full, with the rest retrieved from reference TRBV5-6 and TRBJ2-2, is DAGVTQSPTHLIKTRGQQVTLRCSPKSGHDTVSWYQQALGQGPQFIFQYYEEEERQRGNFPDRFSGHQFPNYSSELNVNALLLGDSALYLCASSLDGGDTGELFFGEGSRLTVL.

The V gene is TRBV15, the J gene TRBJ2-1, with 10 bases lining up with TRBD2. This CDR3 comprises 14 residues. V was pared by 6 bases and J by 5 bases, with 4 bases of the junction left unmatched. Germline V lookup: CDR1 LNHNV, CDR2 YYDKDF (reference sequence). CDR3 protein: CATRMGLANNEQFF. The CDR3 nucleotides read TGTGCCACCAGAATGGGACTAGCGAACAATGAGCAGTTCTTC.

J is TRBJ2-7 and V is TRBV7-3; possibly TRBD2 for D (6 bases). Trimming pared 2 bases from V and 6 bases from J, leaving 11 bases between. Germline values: CDR1 SGHTA, CDR2 FQGTGA. CDR3 length: 13 amino acids. CDR3 residues: CASSLALAAEQYF. The CDR3 region has the DNA TGTGCCAGCAGCTTAGCACTAGCAGCCGAGCAGTACTTC.

This clone was detected a few times. The DNA for the CDR3 is TGCGCCAGCAGTGCAGACTCAGCCTACGAGCAGTACTTC. It is translated as CASSADSAYEQYF. The chain joins TRBV10-2 to TRBJ2-7, with unresolved D. CDR1 is WSHSY and CDR2 is SAAADI in the germline V gene. The CDR3 has 13 amino acids. Trimming left V 4 bases short and J 2 bases short, with 9 bases between.

This rearrangement joins TRBV28 to TRBJ1-3, with 7 bases matching TRBD1. Per the germline V gene, CDR1 is MDHEN and CDR2 is SYDVKM. V was clipped by 2 bases and J by 0 bases; unmatched bases: 10. This CDR3 has 18 amino acids. The CDR3 reads CASSLVHRGPVSGNTIYF. In nucleotides, the CDR3 is TGTGCCAGCAGTTTAGTCCACAGGGGTCCGGTCTCTGGAAACACCATATATTTT.

This sequence joins TRBV7-9 and TRBJ1-5; D gene uncertain. The germline CDR1 and CDR2 sequences are SEHNR and FQNEAQ (reference sequence). V was cut by 1 base and J by 6 bases, with 4 bases left in between. CDR3 length equals 12 residues. CDR3 in amino acids: CASSLDSQPQHF. CDR3 DNA sequence: TGTGCCAGCAGCTTAGACAGTCAGCCCCAGCATTTT.

The chain uses TRBV5-4 and TRBJ1-1; TRBD1 matches 10 bases. This CDR3 spans 13 amino acids. The ends lost 3 bases at V and 11 bases at J; junction bases unmatched: 7. CDR1 and CDR2 from the germline V gene are SGHNT and YYREEE (reference sequence). The CDR3 nucleotides read TGTGCCAGCAGCTCTGGACAGGGGGGGGTGGCTTTCTTT. Translated: CASSSGQGGVAFF.

In its sample, this clone was seen once. The rearrangement joins TRBV5-3 to TRBJ2-2; unclear D gene. TRBV5-3 is treated as an ORF (open reading frame) with a function not yet certain. This CDR3 is 10 amino acids long. V was pared by 10 bases and J by 2 bases, with 3 bases between. CDR3 sequence reads: CALNTGELFF. DNA of the CDR3: TGTGCCCTTAACACCGGGGAGCTGTTTTTT.

The chain uses TRBV5-4 and TRBJ2-1, with D unresolved. Trimming pared 0 bases from V and 3 bases from J, leaving 4 bases between. The CDR3 has 13 amino acids. Germline CDR1 and CDR2: SGHNT and YYREEE (reference sequence). This CDR3 reads CASSLGNYNEQFF. As DNA, the CDR3 is TGTGCCAGCAGCTTGGGTAACTACAATGAGCAGTTCTTC.